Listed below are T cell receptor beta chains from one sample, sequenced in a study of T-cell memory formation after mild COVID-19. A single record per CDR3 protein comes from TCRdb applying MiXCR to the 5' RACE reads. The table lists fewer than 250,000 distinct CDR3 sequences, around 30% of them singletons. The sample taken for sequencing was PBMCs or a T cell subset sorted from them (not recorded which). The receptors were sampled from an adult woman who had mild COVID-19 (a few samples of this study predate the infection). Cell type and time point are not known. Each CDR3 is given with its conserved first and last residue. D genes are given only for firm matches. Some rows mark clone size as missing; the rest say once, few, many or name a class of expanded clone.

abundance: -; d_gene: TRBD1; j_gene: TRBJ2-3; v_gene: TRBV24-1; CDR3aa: CATSDPGTGGADTQYF; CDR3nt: TGTGCCACCAGTGACCCCGGGACAGGGGGCGCAGATACGCAGTATTTT
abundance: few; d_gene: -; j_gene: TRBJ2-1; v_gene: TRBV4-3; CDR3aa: CASSQDRAGEQFF; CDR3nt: TGCGCCAGCAGCCAAGATCGCGCGGGTGAGCAGTTCTTC
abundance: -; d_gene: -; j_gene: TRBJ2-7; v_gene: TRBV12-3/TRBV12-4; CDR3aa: CASSLAGAYDEQYF; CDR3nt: TGTGCCAGCAGTTTAGCGGGGGCTTACGACGAGCAGTACTTC
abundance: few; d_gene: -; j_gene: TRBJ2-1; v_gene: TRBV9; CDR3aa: CASSPPLARVNEQFF; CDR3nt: TGTGCCAGCAGCCCTCCTCTCGCCAGGGTAAATGAGCAGTTCTTC
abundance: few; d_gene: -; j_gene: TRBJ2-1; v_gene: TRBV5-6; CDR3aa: CASSLVTGWGNEQFF; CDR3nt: TGTGCCAGCAGCTTGGTAACAGGTTGGGGTAATGAGCAGTTCTTC
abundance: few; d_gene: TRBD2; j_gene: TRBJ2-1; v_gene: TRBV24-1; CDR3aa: CATSGEGTILYNEQFF; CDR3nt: TGTGCCACCAGTGGAGAAGGGACTATCCTCTACAATGAGCAGTTCTTC
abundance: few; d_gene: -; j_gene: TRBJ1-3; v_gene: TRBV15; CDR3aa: CATSRDWADSGNTIYF; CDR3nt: TGTGCCACCAGCAGAGATTGGGCGGACTCTGGAAACACCATATATTTT
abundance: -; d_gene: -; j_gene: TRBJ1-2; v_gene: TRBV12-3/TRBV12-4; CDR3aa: CASSPRGYSNYGYTF; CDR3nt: TGTGCCAGCAGTCCTCGCGGATACTCTAACTATGGCTACACCTTC
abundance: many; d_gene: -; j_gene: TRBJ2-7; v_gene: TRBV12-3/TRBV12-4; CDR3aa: CASSLQGAYEQYF; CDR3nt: TGCGCCAGCAGCTTGCAGGGAGCCTACGAGCAGTACTTC
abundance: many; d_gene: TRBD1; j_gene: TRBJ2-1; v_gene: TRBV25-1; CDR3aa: CASSEVSTGQELSYEQFF; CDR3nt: TGTGCCAGCAGTGAGGTTTCCACGGGACAGGAGTTATCCTATGAGCAGTTCTTC
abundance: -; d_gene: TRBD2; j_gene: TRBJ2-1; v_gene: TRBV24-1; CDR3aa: CATSRTSGRAWSFNEQFF; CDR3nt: TGTGCCACCAGCCGGACTAGCGGGAGGGCCTGGAGCTTCAATGAGCAGTTCTTC
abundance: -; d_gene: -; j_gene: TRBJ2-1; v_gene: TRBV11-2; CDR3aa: CASSEAGRNNEQFF; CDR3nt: TGTGCCAGCAGCGAGGCAGGGCGGAACAATGAGCAGTTCTTC
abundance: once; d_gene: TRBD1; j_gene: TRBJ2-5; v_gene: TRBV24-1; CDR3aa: CATSDPGQGSATQYF; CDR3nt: TGTGCCACCAGTGACCCGGGACAGGGGAGCGCGACCCAGTACTTC
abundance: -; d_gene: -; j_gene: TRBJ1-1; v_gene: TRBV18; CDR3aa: CASSPPSGTQRTEAFF; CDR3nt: TGTGCCAGCTCACCACCAAGCGGGACCCAGCGGACTGAAGCTTTCTTT
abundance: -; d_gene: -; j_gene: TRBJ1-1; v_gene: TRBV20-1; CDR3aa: CSARDPLPLRTEAFF; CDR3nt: TGCAGTGCTAGAGATCCACTCCCCTTGAGGACTGAAGCTTTCTTT
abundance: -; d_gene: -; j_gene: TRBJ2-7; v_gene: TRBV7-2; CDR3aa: CASSFSFAPYEQYF; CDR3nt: TGTGCCAGCAGCTTCTCCTTCGCCCCCTACGAGCAGTACTTC
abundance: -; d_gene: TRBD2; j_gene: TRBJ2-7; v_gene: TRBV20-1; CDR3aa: CSAPGTSDYEQYF; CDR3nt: TGCAGTGCTCCCGGGACTAGCGACTACGAGCAGTACTTC
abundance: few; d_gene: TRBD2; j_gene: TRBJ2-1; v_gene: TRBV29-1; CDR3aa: CSVETSGISNEQFF; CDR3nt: TGCAGCGTCGAGACTAGCGGGATTTCCAATGAGCAGTTCTTC
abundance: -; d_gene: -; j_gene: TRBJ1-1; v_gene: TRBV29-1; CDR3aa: CSVVVGDTEAFF; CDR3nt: TGCAGCGTTGTAGTGGGGGACACTGAAGCTTTCTTT
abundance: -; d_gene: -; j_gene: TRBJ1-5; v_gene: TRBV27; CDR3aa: CASSLSGPWQPQHF; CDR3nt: TGTGCCAGCAGTTTGTCAGGTCCCTGGCAGCCCCAGCATTTT
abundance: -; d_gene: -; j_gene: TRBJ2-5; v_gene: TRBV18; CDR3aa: CASSPAEETQYF; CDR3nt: TGTGCCAGCTCACCTGCGGAGGAGACCCAGTACTTC
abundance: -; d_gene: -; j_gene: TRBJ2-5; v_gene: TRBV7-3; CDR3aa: CASSWSSGGQETQYF; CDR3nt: TGTGCCAGCAGCTGGAGTAGCGGAGGACAAGAGACCCAGTACTTC
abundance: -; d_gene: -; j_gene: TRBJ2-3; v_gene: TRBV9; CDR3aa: CASSPQGGLGITDTQYF; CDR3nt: TGTGCCAGCAGCCCCCAGGGGGGACTAGGGATCACAGATACGCAGTATTTT
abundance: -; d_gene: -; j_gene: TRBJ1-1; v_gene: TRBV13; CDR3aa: CASKDGQQNTEAFF; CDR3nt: TGTGCCAGCAAGGATGGGCAACAGAACACTGAAGCTTTCTTT
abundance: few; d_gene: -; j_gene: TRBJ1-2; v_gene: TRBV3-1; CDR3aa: CASSQDGQSGYTF; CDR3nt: TGTGCCAGCAGCCAAGATGGCCAGAGTGGCTACACCTTC
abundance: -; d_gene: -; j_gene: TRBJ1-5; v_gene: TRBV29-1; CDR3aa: CSVDDGYQPQHF; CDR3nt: TGCAGCGTTGATGACGGATATCAGCCCCAGCATTTT
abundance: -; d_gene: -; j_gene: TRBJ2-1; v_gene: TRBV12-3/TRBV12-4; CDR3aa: CASSFQGTGYNEQFF; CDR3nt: TGTGCCAGCAGTTTTCAGGGGACTGGCTACAATGAGCAGTTCTTC
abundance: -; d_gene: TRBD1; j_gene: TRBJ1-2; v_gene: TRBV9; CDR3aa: CASSVSSGTGDYGYTF; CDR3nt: TGTGCCAGCAGCGTATCCAGCGGGACAGGGGACTATGGCTACACCTTC
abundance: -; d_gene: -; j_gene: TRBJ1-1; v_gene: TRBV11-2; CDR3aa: CASSLLTSLTEAFF; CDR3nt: TGTGCCAGCAGCTTATTAACGTCGTTGACTGAAGCTTTCTTT
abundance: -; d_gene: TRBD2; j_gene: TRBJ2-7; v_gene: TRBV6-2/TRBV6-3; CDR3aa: CASSYSASGSSYEQYF; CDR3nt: TGTGCCAGCAGTTACTCGGCTAGCGGGAGTAGCTACGAGCAGTACTTC
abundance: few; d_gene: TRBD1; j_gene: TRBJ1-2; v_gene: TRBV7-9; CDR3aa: CASSAGRGQIPPRPVYTF; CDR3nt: TGTGCCAGCAGCGCCGGGAGGGGGCAAATCCCGCCGCGTCCAGTCTACACCTTC
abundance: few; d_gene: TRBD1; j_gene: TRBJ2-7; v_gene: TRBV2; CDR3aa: CASQGQGATYEQYF; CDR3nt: TGTGCCAGCCAGGGACAGGGAGCGACCTACGAGCAGTACTTC
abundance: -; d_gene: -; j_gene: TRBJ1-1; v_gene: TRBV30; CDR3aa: CAWSRRGHPSAEAFF; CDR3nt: TGTGCCTGGAGTCGCCGGGGACATCCGTCCGCTGAAGCTTTCTTT
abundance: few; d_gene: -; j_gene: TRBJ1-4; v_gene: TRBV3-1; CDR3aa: CASSPPASTATNEKLFF; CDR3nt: TGTGCCAGCAGCCCCCCAGCGTCGACAGCTACAAATGAAAAACTGTTTTTT
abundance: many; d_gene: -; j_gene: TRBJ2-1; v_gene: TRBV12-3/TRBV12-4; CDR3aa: CASSLAGNEQFF; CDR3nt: TGTGCCAGCAGTTTAGCCGGGAATGAGCAGTTCTTC
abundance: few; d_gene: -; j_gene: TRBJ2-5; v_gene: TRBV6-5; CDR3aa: CASSYEGRVETQYF; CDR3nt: TGTGCCAGCAGTTACGAGGGCAGGGTAGAGACCCAGTACTTC
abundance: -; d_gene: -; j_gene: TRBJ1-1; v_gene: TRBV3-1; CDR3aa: CASSQEVGKAFF; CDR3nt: TGTGCCAGCAGCCAAGAGGTAGGGAAAGCTTTCTTT
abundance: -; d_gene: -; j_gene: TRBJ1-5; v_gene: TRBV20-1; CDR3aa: CSASSGGAYSNQPQHF; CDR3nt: TGCAGTGCTAGTTCTGGGGGGGCTTATAGCAATCAGCCCCAGCATTTT
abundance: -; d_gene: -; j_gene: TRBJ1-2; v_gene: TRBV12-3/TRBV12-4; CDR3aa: CASSVKVSYGYTF; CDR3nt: TGTGCCAGCAGCGTCAAGGTTTCGTATGGCTACACCTTC
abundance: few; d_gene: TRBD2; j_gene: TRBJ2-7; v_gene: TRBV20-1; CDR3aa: CSAKGLADSYEQYF; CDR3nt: TGCAGTGCAAAAGGACTAGCGGACTCCTACGAGCAGTACTTC
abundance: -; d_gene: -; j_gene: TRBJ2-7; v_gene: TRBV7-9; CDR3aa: CASSLERSREQYF; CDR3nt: TGTGCCAGCAGCTTAGAGCGATCTCGCGAGCAGTACTTC
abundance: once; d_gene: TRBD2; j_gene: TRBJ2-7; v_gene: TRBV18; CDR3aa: CASSPPGLAASTFEQYF; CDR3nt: TGTGCCAGCTCACCTCCGGGACTAGCGGCAAGTACCTTCGAGCAGTACTTC
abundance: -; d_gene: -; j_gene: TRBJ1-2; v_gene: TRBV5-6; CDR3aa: CASSLSLIGDYGYTF; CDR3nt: TGTGCCAGCAGCTTGTCGCTGATAGGGGACTATGGCTACACCTTC
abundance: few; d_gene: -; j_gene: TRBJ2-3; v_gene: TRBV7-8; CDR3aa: CASSLARSNTQGTQYF; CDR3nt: TGTGCCAGCAGCTTAGCGCGGTCAAACACACAGGGTACGCAGTATTTT
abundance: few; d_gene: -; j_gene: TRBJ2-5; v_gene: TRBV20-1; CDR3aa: CSASLRVRETQYF; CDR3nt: TGCAGTGCTAGTCTGCGCGTCCGGGAGACCCAGTACTTC
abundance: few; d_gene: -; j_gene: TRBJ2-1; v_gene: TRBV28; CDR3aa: CASQGPSAQFF; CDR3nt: TGTGCCAGTCAGGGGCCATCCGCGCAGTTCTTC
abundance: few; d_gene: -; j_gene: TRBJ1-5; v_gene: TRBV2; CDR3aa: CASSQQGLPNQPQHF; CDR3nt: TGTGCCAGCAGTCAACAGGGATTACCGAATCAGCCCCAGCATTTT
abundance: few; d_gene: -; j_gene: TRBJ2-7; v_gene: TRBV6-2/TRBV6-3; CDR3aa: CASSYSSTEQYF; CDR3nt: TGTGCCAGCAGTTACTCCTCCACCGAGCAGTACTTC
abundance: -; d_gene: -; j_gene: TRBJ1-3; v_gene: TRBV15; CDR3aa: CATSRGVGSGNTIYF; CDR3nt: TGTGCCACCAGCAGGGGGGTCGGGTCTGGAAACACCATATATTTT
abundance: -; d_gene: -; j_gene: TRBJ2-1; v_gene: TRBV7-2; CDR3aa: CASSSRTIYNEQFF; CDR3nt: TGTGCCAGCAGCTCGAGGACTATTTACAATGAGCAGTTCTTC
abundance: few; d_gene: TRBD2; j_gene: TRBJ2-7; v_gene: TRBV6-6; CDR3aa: CASTSPPGSGRLSEQYF; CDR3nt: TGTGCCAGCACCTCCCCCCCGGGGAGCGGGAGATTGTCCGAGCAGTACTTC
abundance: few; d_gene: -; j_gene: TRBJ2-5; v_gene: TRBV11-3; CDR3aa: CASKSVRENQETQYF; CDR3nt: TGTGCCAGCAAATCCGTTCGGGAGAACCAAGAGACCCAGTACTTC